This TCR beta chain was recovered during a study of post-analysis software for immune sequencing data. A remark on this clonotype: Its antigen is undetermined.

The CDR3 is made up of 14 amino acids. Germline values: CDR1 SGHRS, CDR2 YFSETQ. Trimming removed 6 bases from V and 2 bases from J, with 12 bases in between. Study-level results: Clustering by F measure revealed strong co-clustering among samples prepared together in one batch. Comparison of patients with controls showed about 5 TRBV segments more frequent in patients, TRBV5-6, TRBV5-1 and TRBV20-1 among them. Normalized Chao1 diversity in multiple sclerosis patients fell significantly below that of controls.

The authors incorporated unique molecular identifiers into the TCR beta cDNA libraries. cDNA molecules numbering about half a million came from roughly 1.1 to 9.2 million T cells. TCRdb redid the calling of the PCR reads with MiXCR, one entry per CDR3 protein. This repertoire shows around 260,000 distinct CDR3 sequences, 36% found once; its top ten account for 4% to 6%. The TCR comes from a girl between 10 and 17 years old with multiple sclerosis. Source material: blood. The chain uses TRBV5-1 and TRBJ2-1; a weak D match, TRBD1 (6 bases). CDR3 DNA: TGCGCCAGCAACCCGGGACAAACCTACAATGAGCAGTTCTTC. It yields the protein CASNPGQTYNEQFF.